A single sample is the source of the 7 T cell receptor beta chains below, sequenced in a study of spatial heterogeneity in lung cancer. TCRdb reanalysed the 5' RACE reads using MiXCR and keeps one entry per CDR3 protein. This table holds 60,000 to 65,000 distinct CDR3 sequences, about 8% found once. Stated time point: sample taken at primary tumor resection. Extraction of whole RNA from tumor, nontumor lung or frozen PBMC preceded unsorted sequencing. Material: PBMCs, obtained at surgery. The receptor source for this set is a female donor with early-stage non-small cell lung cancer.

DNA for the CDR3: TGTGCCAGCAGTTTCTGGGGGGGGGAGACCCAGTACTTC. The encoded protein is CASSFWGGETQYF. The V call is TRBV12-3 or TRBV12-4, the J call TRBJ2-5; 7 bases line up with TRBD2. V trimming: 3 bases; J trimming: 5 bases; junction bases outside the gene matches: 3. The CDR3 covers 13 residues.

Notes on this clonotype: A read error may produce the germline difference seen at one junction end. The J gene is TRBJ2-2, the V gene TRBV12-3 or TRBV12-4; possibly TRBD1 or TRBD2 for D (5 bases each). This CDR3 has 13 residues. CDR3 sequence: CASINRPTGALFF. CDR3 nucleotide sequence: TGTGCCAGCATAAACAGACCCACCGGGGCGCTGTTTTTT.

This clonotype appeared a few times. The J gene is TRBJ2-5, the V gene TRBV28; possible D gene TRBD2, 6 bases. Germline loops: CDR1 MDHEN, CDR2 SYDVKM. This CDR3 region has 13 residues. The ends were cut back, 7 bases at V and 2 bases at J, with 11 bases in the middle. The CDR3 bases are TGTGCCAGCACCCTGGAGGGGCAAGAGACCCAGTACTTC. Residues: CASTLEGQETQYF.

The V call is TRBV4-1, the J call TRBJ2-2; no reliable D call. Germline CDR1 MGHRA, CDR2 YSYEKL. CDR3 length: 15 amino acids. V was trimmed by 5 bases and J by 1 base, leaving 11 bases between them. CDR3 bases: TGCGCCAGCAGCTTGTTCTGGGAGAACACCGGGGAGCTGTTTTTT. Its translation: CASSLFWENTGELFF.

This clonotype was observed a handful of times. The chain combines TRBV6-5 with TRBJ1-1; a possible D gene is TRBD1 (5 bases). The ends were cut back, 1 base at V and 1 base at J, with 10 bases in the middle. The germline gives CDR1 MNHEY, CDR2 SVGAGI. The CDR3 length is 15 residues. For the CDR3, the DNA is TGTGCCAGCAGTTACTGGGGACGGTCGAACACTGAAGCTTTCTTT. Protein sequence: CASSYWGRSNTEAFF.

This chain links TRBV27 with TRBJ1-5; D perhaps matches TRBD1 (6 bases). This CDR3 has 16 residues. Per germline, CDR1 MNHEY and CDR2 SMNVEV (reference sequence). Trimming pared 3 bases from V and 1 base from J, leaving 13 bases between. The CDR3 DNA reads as TGTGCCAGCAGTTTTAGGGGGGGCCCAAGCAATCAGCCCCAGCATTTT. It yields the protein CASSFRGGPSNQPQHF.

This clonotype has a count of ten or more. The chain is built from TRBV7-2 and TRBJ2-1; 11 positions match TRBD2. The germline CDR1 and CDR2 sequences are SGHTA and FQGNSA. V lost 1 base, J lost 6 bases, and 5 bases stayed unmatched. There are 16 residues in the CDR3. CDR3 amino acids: CASSLEASGGSNEQFF. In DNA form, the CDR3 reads TGTGCCAGCAGCTTAGAGGCTAGCGGGGGGTCCAATGAGCAGTTCTTC. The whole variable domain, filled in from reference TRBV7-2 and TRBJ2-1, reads GAGVSQSPSNKVTEKGKDVELRCDPISGHTALYWYRQSLGQGLEFLIYFQGNSAPDKSGLPSDRFSAERTGGSVSTLTIQRTQQEDSAVYLCASSLEASGGSNEQFFGPGTRLTVL.